Listed below are T cell receptor beta chains from one sample, sequenced in a study of T cell repertoires in breast cancer. TCRdb re-called the emulsion pairing reads with MiXCR, one entry per CDR3 protein. This sample yields roughly 40,000 distinct CDR3 sequences, of which around 45% are seen a single time; about 60% belongs to the top ten. Sequenced sample: CD8+ T cells. Every receptor here comes from a pool of human donors with breast cancer or a healthy control (not recorded which). CDR3s leave out the opening cysteine and the closing phenylalanine or tryptophan. Where a row states a size, it is once, few, many or the class of an expanded clone; other rows omit it.

few,TRBJ1-1,TRBV11-2,ASSLVFSRLYTEAF
few,TRBJ2-1,TRBV2,ASSESGRKF
few,TRBJ2-7,TRBV7-2,ASSLASGRASEQY
many,TRBJ1-5,TRBV4-1,ASSQRVGGNQPQH
once,TRBJ2-3,TRBV29-1,SVRSGTKGAQDTQY
NA,TRBJ2-7,TRBV20-1,SARLAGASSRSEQY
NA,TRBJ1-1,TRBV18,ASSRDSFTEAF
few,TRBJ1-2,TRBV7-2,ASSLSQGPYT
NA,TRBJ2-4,TRBV12-3/TRBV12-4,ASSFSNIQY
NA,TRBJ2-1,TRBV25-1,ASRKGGREDDEQF
NA,TRBJ1-6,TRBV27,ASSRRAGMYNSPLH
once,TRBJ1-4,TRBV20-1,SAKIDIAATNDFLF
NA,TRBJ2-1,TRBV11-2,ASSFGLDYNEQF
NA,TRBJ1-3,TRBV6-6,ASSHRGAGNTIY
once,TRBJ1-2,TRBV12-3/TRBV12-4,ASSFPRYGYT
NA,TRBJ2-4,TRBV4-2,ASGPGDKKNIQY
NA,TRBJ2-1,TRBV6-1,ASRTRQASSYNEQF
few,TRBJ2-1,TRBV27,ASSLIGGNEQF
NA,TRBJ2-5,TRBV2,ASKLILGETQY
NA,TRBJ1-1,TRBV5-1,ASVPDSTGTEAF
few,TRBJ2-2,TRBV20-1,SARDVTSGGNTGELF
many,TRBJ1-5,TRBV7-6,ASSLAWRSNQPQH
many,TRBJ1-2,TRBV4-1,ASSQTRGEDYGYT
NA,TRBJ2-3,TRBV2,ASSDVGGSWDTQY
few,TRBJ2-4,TRBV28,ASSNRLLAKNIQY
NA,TRBJ2-1,TRBV5-1,ASSLISTEQF
NA,TRBJ2-7,TRBV12-3/TRBV12-4,ASTYSSQYEQY
NA,TRBJ1-5,TRBV7-2,ASSLVANQPQH
NA,TRBJ1-3,TRBV14,ASSPTRWDTGRGNTIY
NA,TRBJ1-1,TRBV5-1,ASSTGIMNTEAF
NA,TRBJ1-6,TRBV10-3,AISGAGPSNSPLH
many,TRBJ2-3,TRBV2,ASSELVAPQY
NA,TRBJ2-3,TRBV7-6,ASSSPGSAITDTQY
NA,TRBJ2-1,TRBV5-1,ASRDRVSNEQF
NA,TRBJ2-1,TRBV12-3/TRBV12-4,ASSLETGIYNEQF
few,TRBJ2-5,TRBV3-1,ASRLGLAGQETQY
NA,TRBJ2-2,TRBV12-3/TRBV12-4,ASSSSSGGSFGELF
NA,TRBJ2-5,TRBV20-1,SAREKAQY
many,TRBJ1-2,TRBV5-1,ASSRTDSYGYT
few,TRBJ2-1,TRBV28,ASSSLGWGRDNEQF
NA,TRBJ2-5,TRBV7-2,ASRRGGFETQY
few,TRBJ2-2,TRBV6-1,ASIRQIPNTGELF
NA,TRBJ2-5,TRBV27,ASSLSLEGTQY
NA,TRBJ1-3,TRBV10-3,AIRKRTGANTSGNTIY